The T cell receptor (beta chain) described here comes from a study of blood T cell repertoires in COVID-19. Study details: Italy, Spain and the United States were the sources of the convalescent and acute COVID-19 samples.

Under the authors' procedure: Reference gene primer amplification yielded estimated nucleated cell counts. Some clones are missing from TCRdb's copy, which holds only in-frame ones; the method was immunoSEQ multiplex PCR. V, J and clone size derive from that table, while D and trimming were established from the DNA sequence. The profile shows about 250,000 clones, more than 65% of them singletons. This CDR3 is built from 13 residues. Per germline, CDR1 SNHLY and CDR2 FYNNEI. With 3 bases clipped from V and 5 bases from J, the junction kept 4 bases outside the gene matches. V usage is TRBV2 and J usage is TRBJ2-7, with TRBD2 matching over 7 bases. Sequenced sample: peripheral blood. This sequence originates from a person aged 70 to 85 with COVID-19, enrolled during active disease. The CDR3 protein is CASSDGGNHEQYF. In nucleotides, the CDR3 is TGTGCCAGCAGTGACGGGGGGAACCACGAGCAGTACTTC. Looking up the rest from reference TRBV2 and TRBJ2-7 gives the full variable domain: EPEVTQTPSHQVTQMGQEVILRCVPISNHLYFYWYRQILGQKVEFLVSFYNNEISEKSEIFDDQFSVERPDGSNFTLKIRSTKLEDSAMYFCASSDGGNHEQYFGPGTRLTVT.